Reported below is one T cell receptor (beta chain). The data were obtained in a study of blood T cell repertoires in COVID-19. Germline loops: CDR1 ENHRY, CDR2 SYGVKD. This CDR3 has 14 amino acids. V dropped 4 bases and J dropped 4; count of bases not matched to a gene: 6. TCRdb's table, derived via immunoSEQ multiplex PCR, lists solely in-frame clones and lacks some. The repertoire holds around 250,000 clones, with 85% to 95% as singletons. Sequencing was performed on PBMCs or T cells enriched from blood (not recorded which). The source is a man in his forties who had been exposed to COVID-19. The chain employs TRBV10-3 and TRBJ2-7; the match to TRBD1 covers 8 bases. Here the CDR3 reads CAISGTGNFYEQYF. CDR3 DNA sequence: TGTGCCATCAGTGGGACAGGGAATTTTTACGAGCAGTACTTC.